Listed below are T cell receptor beta chains from one sample, sequenced in a study of regulatory T cells in long-lasting Graves disease. TCRdb independently ran MiXCR on the multiplex PCR reads; one entry per CDR3 protein. This sample has about 420,000 distinct CDR3 sequences, with 16% found just once. The same sample was also studied in work on T cells in Graves' hyperthyroidism and ophthalmopathy.

Specimen: peripheral blood mononuclear cells (PBMCs), collected at new diagnosis, from a patient treated with antithyroid drugs. Receptor source: a young woman with Graves disease. The CDR3 runs from the conserved cysteine through the conserved F or W. The order of the fields is clone size, V gene, D gene, J gene, CDR3 DNA, CDR3 protein. A D gene is named only where the DNA matches it firmly. Clone size, where shown, is once, few, many, or a class for clones that have expanded.

clone_size: few
v_call: TRBV6-1
d_call: .
j_call: TRBJ2-2
cdr3_nt: TGTGCCAGCAGTACAGGACATACCGGGGAGCTGTTTTTT
cdr3_aa: CASSTGHTGELFF

clone_size: many
v_call: TRBV10-3
d_call: .
j_call: TRBJ2-5
cdr3_nt: TGTGCCATCAGTGTGTCCAGGACTAATGCGGGATCACAAGAGACCCAGTACTTC
cdr3_aa: CAISVSRTNAGSQETQYF

clone_size: many
v_call: TRBV12-3/TRBV12-4
d_call: TRBD2
j_call: TRBJ2-1
cdr3_nt: TGTGCCAGCAACTCGGGACTAGCGGACGAAGAGCAGTTCTTC
cdr3_aa: CASNSGLADEEQFF

clone_size: many
v_call: TRBV7-9
d_call: TRBD2
j_call: TRBJ2-7
cdr3_nt: TGTGCCAGCAGCAATCAGCGGGAGAACGACGAGCAGTACTTC
cdr3_aa: CASSNQRENDEQYF

clone_size: .
v_call: TRBV29-1
d_call: .
j_call: TRBJ1-3
cdr3_nt: TGCAGCGTGGCTCAGGGTTCTGGAAACACCATATATTTT
cdr3_aa: CSVAQGSGNTIYF

clone_size: .
v_call: TRBV5-1
d_call: TRBD1
j_call: TRBJ2-1
cdr3_nt: TGCGCCAGCAGCCAAGCCGGGACAGGGGTTGGTTCCTACAATGAGCAGTTCTTC
cdr3_aa: CASSQAGTGVGSYNEQFF

clone_size: .
v_call: TRBV12-3/TRBV12-4
d_call: TRBD1
j_call: TRBJ2-4
cdr3_nt: TGTGCCAGCAGTTTCTCCGGGACAGGGGATGCGGCCGGCGCCAAAAACATTCAGTACTTC
cdr3_aa: CASSFSGTGDAAGAKNIQYF

clone_size: .
v_call: TRBV28
d_call: .
j_call: TRBJ2-7
cdr3_nt: TGTGCCAGCGGAGGGACGGCCCCCGACGAGCAGTACTTC
cdr3_aa: CASGGTAPDEQYF

clone_size: .
v_call: TRBV11-1
d_call: TRBD1
j_call: TRBJ2-7
cdr3_nt: TGTGCCAGCAGCTTAGCGACAGGGTTGCCCTACGAGCAGTACTTC
cdr3_aa: CASSLATGLPYEQYF

clone_size: .
v_call: TRBV12-3/TRBV12-4
d_call: TRBD2
j_call: TRBJ2-7
cdr3_nt: TGTGCCAGCAGTAGTGGACTAGTCTCTTACGAGCAGTACTTC
cdr3_aa: CASSSGLVSYEQYF

clone_size: .
v_call: TRBV6-2/TRBV6-3
d_call: .
j_call: TRBJ1-3
cdr3_nt: TGTGCCAGCAGTTACTCGATTTACAGTAGCTCTGGAAACACCATATATTTT
cdr3_aa: CASSYSIYSSSGNTIYF

clone_size: many
v_call: TRBV12-3/TRBV12-4
d_call: .
j_call: TRBJ2-3
cdr3_nt: TGTGCCAGCACCCTAACTGTCAGTAGCACAGATACGCAGTATTTT
cdr3_aa: CASTLTVSSTDTQYF

clone_size: many
v_call: TRBV28
d_call: .
j_call: TRBJ2-7
cdr3_nt: TGTGCCAGCAGTTTATCCCCAAGCTGGCAGAGCTACGAGCAGTACTTC
cdr3_aa: CASSLSPSWQSYEQYF

clone_size: .
v_call: TRBV12-3/TRBV12-4
d_call: .
j_call: TRBJ1-3
cdr3_nt: TGTGCCAGCAGGCCCCCTGGAAACACCATATATTTT
cdr3_aa: CASRPPGNTIYF

clone_size: many
v_call: TRBV7-9
d_call: TRBD1
j_call: TRBJ2-7
cdr3_nt: TGTGCCAGCAGCTCCCCGGGACAGGGCTACGACGAGCAGTACTTC
cdr3_aa: CASSSPGQGYDEQYF

clone_size: few
v_call: TRBV5-4
d_call: TRBD1
j_call: TRBJ2-3
cdr3_nt: TGTGCCAGCAGCTTGGCGGCAGGGGGTGATACGCAGTATTTT
cdr3_aa: CASSLAAGGDTQYF

clone_size: many
v_call: TRBV5-1
d_call: TRBD2
j_call: TRBJ2-3
cdr3_nt: TGCGCCAGCAGCTTGGCCCCGGGACTAGCGGGAGGGGTCCTACTAGATACGCAGTATTTT
cdr3_aa: CASSLAPGLAGGVLLDTQYF

clone_size: few
v_call: TRBV4-1
d_call: .
j_call: TRBJ2-1
cdr3_nt: TGCGCCAGCAGCCAAGTTGATAGCGGCGATGAGCAGTTCTTC
cdr3_aa: CASSQVDSGDEQFF

clone_size: many
v_call: TRBV6-1
d_call: .
j_call: TRBJ2-2
cdr3_nt: TGTGCCAGCAGCCGAGGGGGTCCCGGGGAGCTGTTTTTT
cdr3_aa: CASSRGGPGELFF

clone_size: many
v_call: TRBV28
d_call: .
j_call: TRBJ2-7
cdr3_nt: TGTGCCAGCAGTTTCCTCCCGGGGTTCTACGAGCAGTACTTC
cdr3_aa: CASSFLPGFYEQYF

clone_size: .
v_call: TRBV27
d_call: .
j_call: TRBJ1-6
cdr3_nt: TGTGCCAGCAGTTTAATGGGTCAGTTTTATCCCCTCCACTTT
cdr3_aa: CASSLMGQFYPLHF

clone_size: many
v_call: TRBV18
d_call: .
j_call: TRBJ2-5
cdr3_nt: TGTGCCAGCTCACCACCGGCAGGGTTCCAAGAGACCCAGTACTTC
cdr3_aa: CASSPPAGFQETQYF

clone_size: many
v_call: TRBV11-2
d_call: .
j_call: TRBJ2-5
cdr3_nt: TGTGCCAGCAGCATAGACACCTCCCGCCAAGAGACCCAGTACTTC
cdr3_aa: CASSIDTSRQETQYF

clone_size: few
v_call: TRBV24-1
d_call: .
j_call: TRBJ2-5
cdr3_nt: TGTGCCACCAGTGATGAGGGGTCGGAGACCCAGTACTTC
cdr3_aa: CATSDEGSETQYF

clone_size: .
v_call: TRBV7-3
d_call: .
j_call: TRBJ2-2
cdr3_nt: TGTGCCAGCAGCTCTTGGGCCGTGTTAGGCACCGGGGAGCTGTTTTTT
cdr3_aa: CASSSWAVLGTGELFF

clone_size: many
v_call: TRBV7-9
d_call: .
j_call: TRBJ2-3
cdr3_nt: TGTGCCAGCAGCTCTTCGACAGGGGCGGGGAGGGCAGATACGCAGTATTTT
cdr3_aa: CASSSSTGAGRADTQYF

clone_size: few
v_call: TRBV5-1
d_call: .
j_call: TRBJ2-1
cdr3_nt: TGCGCCAGCAGCTTCGTGGACAATGAGCAGTTCTTC
cdr3_aa: CASSFVDNEQFF

clone_size: .
v_call: TRBV3-1
d_call: TRBD1
j_call: TRBJ2-5
cdr3_nt: TGTGCCAGCAGTTTGGACAGGTCAAACCGGGAGACCCAGTACTTC
cdr3_aa: CASSLDRSNRETQYF

clone_size: .
v_call: TRBV4-1
d_call: .
j_call: TRBJ1-6
cdr3_nt: TGCGCCAGCAGCCCCGAGGTTCGGGGACTGGGGAATTCACCCCTCCACTTT
cdr3_aa: CASSPEVRGLGNSPLHF

clone_size: many
v_call: TRBV7-3
d_call: .
j_call: TRBJ2-3
cdr3_nt: TGTGCCAGCAGCCCGTCTCCGGATGTCACAGATACGCAGTATTTT
cdr3_aa: CASSPSPDVTDTQYF

clone_size: .
v_call: TRBV5-1
d_call: .
j_call: TRBJ2-2
cdr3_nt: TGCGCCAGCAGCTTGTATTTCAGGACCGGGGAGCTGTTTTTT
cdr3_aa: CASSLYFRTGELFF

clone_size: few
v_call: TRBV27
d_call: TRBD1
j_call: TRBJ2-1
cdr3_nt: TGTGCCAGCAGTGCCCCCGGGACAGGGGTTGAGCAGTTCTTC
cdr3_aa: CASSAPGTGVEQFF

clone_size: many
v_call: TRBV11-2
d_call: .
j_call: TRBJ2-7
cdr3_nt: TGTGCCAGCAGCACCGATATCTCCTACGAGCAGTACTTC
cdr3_aa: CASSTDISYEQYF

clone_size: many
v_call: TRBV27
d_call: TRBD1
j_call: TRBJ1-4
cdr3_nt: TGTGCCAGCAGTTTGAGGACAGGGGTCGGTAATGAAAAACTGTTTTTT
cdr3_aa: CASSLRTGVGNEKLFF

clone_size: .
v_call: TRBV30
d_call: TRBD2
j_call: TRBJ2-3
cdr3_nt: TGTGCCTGGAGTGTAATGGCGGGAGGCACAGATACGCAGTATTTT
cdr3_aa: CAWSVMAGGTDTQYF

clone_size: .
v_call: TRBV9
d_call: .
j_call: TRBJ1-6
cdr3_nt: TGTGCCAGCAGCGTAGCTCACAATTCACCCCTCCACTTT
cdr3_aa: CASSVAHNSPLHF

clone_size: many
v_call: TRBV3-1
d_call: .
j_call: TRBJ2-2
cdr3_nt: TGTGCCAGCAGCCAGCAGGGACGGACCGGGGAGCTGTTTTTT
cdr3_aa: CASSQQGRTGELFF